The 2 T cell receptor beta chains presented below share a single source sample, sequenced in a study of CD8+CD57+ T cells in acquired aplastic anemia. TCR beta VDJ combinations and CDR3 sequences were profiled from genomic DNA. TCRdb called the reads again in MiXCR, with one record for every CDR3 protein. The repertoire holds about 17,000 distinct CDR3 sequences, 37% seen once, with 80% to 90% in the top ten. Their specific antigens are unknown. Sequencing involved patients with CD8+CD57+ cell expansion previously shown by flow cytometry. Study-wide points: Lower repertoire diversity than in total CD4+ and CD8+ pools was seen for CD8+CD57+ cells in patients.

Sequencing was done on a sample of CD8+CD57+ T cells sorted from PBMCs. Sample subset: bead-enriched CD8+CD57+ effector memory T cells from SAA patients. These receptors were collected from a human donor with aplastic anemia.

This clonotype was counted only a few times. The chain uses TRBV5-1 and TRBJ2-7; TRBD1 might be the D (6 bases). The CDR3 runs to 13 residues. V shed 7 bases and J shed 6 bases, with 17 bases lying between them. Germline assignment: CDR1 SGHRS and CDR2 YFSETQ. CDR3 sequence reads: CASRRDTGPEQYV. In nucleotides, the CDR3 is TGCGCCAGCCGAAGGGACACGGGCCCCGAGCAGTACGTC.

The V call is TRBV20-1, the J call TRBJ2-3; D gene unclear. Germline loops: CDR1 DFQATT, CDR2 SNEGSKA (reference sequence). Trimming shortened V by 1 base and J by 10 bases, and 12 bases separated the two germline ends. CDR3 size: 12 residues. CDR3: CSARVDGEAQYF. The CDR3 DNA sequence: TGCAGTGCTAGAGTCGATGGGGAAGCGCAGTATTTT.